This T cell receptor (beta chain) is drawn from a study of OX40 agonist ivuxolimab in advanced cancers. As for the study in general: An agonistic anti-OX40 (CD134) antibody, ivuxolimab, was used to treat the patients. Patients in dose escalation had liver, melanoma, kidney or head and neck cancers. Study-level points and caveats: CD4+ and CD8+ T cells in blood underwent clonal expansion by week 6 at 0.1 to 3.0 mg/kg.

Note on this clone: Its target is not known.

Repertoires were generated with immunoSEQ multiplex PCR, while TCRdb's copy carries only in-frame clones and drops some. Here the sample spans some 90,000 clones, roughly 93% being singletons. With 4 bases removed from V and 0 bases from J, the gap between germline ends came to 7 bases. Germline CDR1 is MNHEY and CDR2 is SMNVEV (reference sequence). This CDR3 is built from 14 residues. This chain uses TRBV27 with TRBJ2-4, with no clear D. This clonotype was obtained from an adult with an advanced solid tumor such as melanoma, head and neck, liver or kidney cancer. This sample comprised CD4+ or CD8+ T cells sorted from blood, obtained in a trial of the OX40 agonist ivuxolimab. Here the CDR3 reads CASSSSVAKNIQYF. In nucleotides, the CDR3 is TGTGCCAGCAGTTCCTCAGTAGCCAAAAACATTCAGTACTTC.